This T cell receptor beta chain was obtained from a study of shared clonotypes between healthy human individuals. Study-level findings and limits: As a rule, naive subsets had a larger estimated richness than memory subsets.

Researchers partitioned CD4+ cells into CD45RA+ naive and CD45RA-negative memory subsets. Measured with immunoSEQ multiplex PCR; TCRdb has only the in-frame clones, and not every one. Among almost 750,000 clones listed, roughly 72% were seen once. This clone was recorded only once. Its antigen is unknown. From germline, CDR1 is GTSNPN and CDR2 SVGIG (reference sequence). V lost 4 bases and J lost 4, with 14 bases in between. This CDR3 is 14 amino acids long. The origin of this receptor is a woman aged 25 to 39 in good health. V and J are TRBV30 and TRBJ2-1; weak D call: TRBD2 (6 bases). Material for sequencing was memory CD4+ T cells sorted from blood. The sample's subset: CD45RA-negative fraction. The DNA for the CDR3 is TGTGCCTGGACCTCTGGCGGAGGGTACAATGAGCAGTTCTTC. Amino acid sequence: CAWTSGGGYNEQFF.